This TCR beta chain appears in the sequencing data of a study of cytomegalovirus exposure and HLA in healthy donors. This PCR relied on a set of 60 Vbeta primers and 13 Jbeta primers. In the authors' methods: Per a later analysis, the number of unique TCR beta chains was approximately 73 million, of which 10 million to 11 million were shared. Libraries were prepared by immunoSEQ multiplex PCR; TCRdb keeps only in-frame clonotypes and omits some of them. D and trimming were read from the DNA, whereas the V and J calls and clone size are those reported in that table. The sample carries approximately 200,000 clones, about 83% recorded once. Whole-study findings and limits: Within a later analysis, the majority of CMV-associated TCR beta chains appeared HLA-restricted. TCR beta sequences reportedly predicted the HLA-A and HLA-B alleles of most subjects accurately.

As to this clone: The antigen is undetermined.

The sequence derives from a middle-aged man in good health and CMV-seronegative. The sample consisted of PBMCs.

CDR3 sequence reads: CASSPIVGGQYEQYF. The CDR3 bases are TGTGCCAGCAGCCCTATAGTCGGGGGGCAGTACGAGCAGTACTTC. The chain has TRBV13 and TRBJ2-7, with a tentative D call TRBD2 (7 bases). V shed 5 bases and J shed 4 bases, with 18 bases lying between them. The CDR3 spans 15 residues. From germline, CDR1 is PRHDT and CDR2 FYEKMQ (reference sequence).